Listed below are T cell receptor beta chains from one sample, sequenced in a study of cytomegalovirus exposure and HLA in healthy donors. Repertoires were generated with immunoSEQ multiplex PCR, while TCRdb's copy carries only in-frame clones and drops some. The sample has roughly 130,000 clones, approximately 89% seen once; the top ten hold 3% to 4%. Input material: PBMCs. These receptors were collected from a young man in good health and CMV-seronegative. The CDR3 runs from the conserved cysteine through the conserved F or W. The D gene is left open where the match is weak. Size is omitted from some rows. Given values are once, few, many or a class for expanded clones.

cdr3_length	clone_size	j_call	v_call	d_call	cdr3_aa	cdr3_nt
14	.	TRBJ1-2	TRBV6-6	.	CASSSTENSYGYTF	TGTGCCAGCAGTTCGACAGAGAATAGCTATGGCTACACCTTC
13	.	TRBJ2-1	TRBV27	.	CASSLSFRQVRFF	TGTGCCAGCAGTTTAAGTTTCCGACAGGTGCGGTTCTTC
14	.	TRBJ1-1	TRBV5-6	.	CASSKQVVNTEAFF	TGTGCCAGCAGCAAACAGGTCGTGAACACTGAAGCTTTCTTT
17	.	TRBJ2-3	TRBV28	TRBD2	CASIPTSGVSSTDTQYF	TGTGCCAGCATTCCAACTAGCGGGGTTTCTAGCACAGATACGCAGTATTTT
14	.	TRBJ1-5	TRBV7-9	TRBD1	CASSRTGGDQPQHF	TGTGCCAGCAGCCGGACAGGGGGCGATCAGCCCCAGCATTTT
15	.	TRBJ1-6	TRBV19	TRBD1	CASSIRRGPDSPLHF	TGTGCCAGTAGTATCCGGAGGGGGCCCGATTCACCCCTCCACTTT
15	.	TRBJ2-6	TRBV28	TRBD1	CASGDSYSGANVLTF	TGTGCCAGTGGGGACAGCTACTCTGGGGCCAACGTCCTGACTTTC
14	.	TRBJ1-5	TRBV19	.	CASSLRDTNQPQHF	TGTGCCAGTAGTCTCCGGGACACCAATCAGCCCCAGCATTTT
13	.	TRBJ1-2	TRBV13	.	CASSLGGGYGYTF	TGTGCCAGCAGCTTAGGGGGAGGTTATGGCTACACCTTC
14	.	TRBJ2-2	TRBV11-3	TRBD1	CASSFDRDTGELFF	TGTGCCAGCAGCTTTGACAGGGACACCGGGGAGCTGTTTTTT
13	once	TRBJ2-3	TRBV27	TRBD1	CAIRGQGTDTQYF	TGTGCCATCCGAGGACAGGGCACAGATACGCAGTATTTT
16	few	TRBJ2-6	TRBV5-4	TRBD1	CASSLDRGFGANVLTF	TGTGCCAGCAGCTTGGACAGGGGTTTTGGGGCCAACGTCCTGACTTTC
13	once	TRBJ1-4	TRBV6-1	.	CASRGGAREKLFF	TGTGCCAGCAGAGGGGGGGCCCGGGAAAAACTGTTTTTT
15	.	TRBJ1-4	TRBV4-3	TRBD1	CASSPATGGNEKLFF	TGCGCCAGCAGTCCAGCGACAGGGGGCAATGAAAAACTGTTTTTT
16	.	TRBJ1-1	TRBV7-3	TRBD1	CASSLKTGVGNTEAFF	TGTGCCAGCAGCTTAAAAACAGGGGTCGGGAACACTGAAGCTTTCTTT
13	once	TRBJ1-2	TRBV28	.	CASSGIADYGYTF	TGTGCCAGCAGTGGTATTGCGGACTATGGCTACACCTTC
16	.	TRBJ1-5	TRBV27	TRBD1	CASSHPRTGGYQPQHF	TGTGCCAGCAGCCACCCCCGGACAGGGGGATATCAGCCCCAGCATTTT
14	.	TRBJ2-2	TRBV6-4	.	CASSEGLNTGELFF	TGTGCCAGCAGTGAGGGACTCAACACCGGGGAGCTGTTTTTT
14	.	TRBJ2-6	TRBV5-1	.	CASTFRSGANVLTF	TGCGCCAGCACCTTTCGCTCTGGGGCCAACGTCCTGACTTTC
15	once	TRBJ1-1	TRBV18	.	CASSPGGVLNTEAFF	TGTGCCAGCTCACCGGGCGGGGTATTGAACACTGAAGCTTTCTTT
15	.	TRBJ2-7	TRBV10-2	.	CASDPSGAVGSEQYF	TGCGCCAGCGACCCATCGGGAGCGGTCGGCAGCGAGCAGTACTTC
12	.	TRBJ1-1	TRBV6-5	.	CASRQQGSEAFF	TGTGCCAGCAGACAACAGGGTTCCGAAGCTTTCTTT
13	.	TRBJ2-1	TRBV7-3	.	CASSPIQGDWQFF	TGTGCCAGCAGCCCGATCCAGGGGGACTGGCAGTTCTTC
15	.	TRBJ2-1	TRBV5-6	TRBD2	CASSYLRGGGGEQFF	TGTGCCAGCAGTTATCTAAGAGGCGGGGGTGGCGAGCAGTTCTTC
13	.	TRBJ2-7	TRBV10-3	TRBD1	CAISRDRTYEQYF	TGTGCCATCAGTCGGGACAGAACTTACGAGCAGTACTTC
15	.	TRBJ1-2	TRBV19	.	CASSIAAFGNYGYTF	TGTGCCAGTAGTATAGCTGCGTTCGGGAACTATGGCTACACCTTC
13	once	TRBJ2-7	TRBV10-3	.	CAISGSGSYEQYF	TGTGCCATCAGTGGCTCAGGGTCCTACGAGCAGTACTTC
14	.	TRBJ1-2	TRBV4-1	.	CASSHPGQNYGYTF	TGCGCCAGCAGCCACCCGGGACAAAACTATGGCTACACCTTC
14	.	TRBJ2-2	TRBV27	.	CASSLVQGTGELFF	TGTGCCAGCAGTTTAGTTCAGGGGACCGGGGAGCTGTTTTTT
14	.	TRBJ1-3	TRBV5-1	.	CASSLEGVGNTIYF	TGCGCCAGCAGCTTGGAAGGGGTGGGAAACACCATATATTTT
14	.	TRBJ2-1	TRBV5-5	TRBD2	CASSLGTRLSDRFF	TGTGCCAGCAGCCTCGGGACTAGGCTGTCTGATAGGTTCTTC
14	.	TRBJ1-2	TRBV4-1	.	CASSQERKSDGYTF	TGCGCCAGCAGCCAAGAACGAAAATCGGATGGCTACACCTTC
15	.	TRBJ2-5	TRBV7-3	TRBD2	CASSFSGGPQETQYF	TGTGCCAGCAGTTTTAGCGGGGGCCCTCAAGAGACCCAGTACTTC
14	.	TRBJ2-7	TRBV7-2	TRBD1	CASRTGTGAYEQYF	TGTGCCAGCAGGACCGGGACAGGGGCCTACGAGCAGTACTTC